This T cell receptor (beta chain) originates from a study of blood T cell repertoires in COVID-19. Looking at the study overall: Samples taken during acute and convalescent COVID-19 were collected in the United States, Italy and Spain.

The CDR3 is 14 amino acids. Germline CDR1 and CDR2: MGHRA and YSYEKL. V lost 3 bases and J 9 bases, leaving 17 bases between the germline ends. Per the study methods: Reference gene primer amplification gave estimated nucleated cell counts. The method was immunoSEQ multiplex PCR; TCRdb's version includes in-frame clones alone and lacks a portion of them. Clone size and V and J calls were adopted from that table, with D and trimming inferred from the DNA. The sample lists a few hundred thousand clones; around 85% were seen once. This TCR was sampled from a man between 60 and 70 years old with acute or convalescent COVID-19. V is TRBV4-1 and J is TRBJ1-1; D gene ambiguous. Sequencing was carried out using peripheral blood. CDR3 region: CASSHSNGLDQAFF. For the CDR3, the DNA is TGCGCCAGCAGCCACTCAAACGGACTGGATCAAGCTTTCTTT.